These 31 T cell receptor beta chains came from one sample sequenced in a study of T cell changes during pregnancy in multiple sclerosis. The method was immunoSEQ multiplex PCR; TCRdb's version includes in-frame clones alone and lacks a portion of them. This table has around 80,000 clones, approximately 90% appearing once. The sample was peripheral blood, taken before pregnancy. Receptor source: a female donor with multiple sclerosis, enrolled in a pregnancy study.

The chain joins TRBV28 to TRBJ2-2; no firm D call. Germline loops: CDR1 MDHEN, CDR2 SYDVKM. The CDR3 covers 14 residues. The V end was cut by 2 bases, the J end by 1 base, with 5 bases between. CDR3: CASSLDKNTGELFF. The CDR3, as DNA: TGTGCCAGCAGTTTAGACAAGAACACCGGGGAGCTGTTTTTT.

This chain joins TRBV2 and TRBJ2-4, with 12 bases that match TRBD2. Germline-derived CDR1 and CDR2 are SNHLY and FYNNEI. The length of the CDR3 is 19 residues. J lost 0 bases, V lost 6 bases, and 12 bases had no gene match. The CDR3 nucleotides are TGTGCCAGCAGGACTCGGCTAGCGGGAGGGTCCCAAGCCAAAAACATTCAGTACTTC. Protein product: CASRTRLAGGSQAKNIQYF.

As DNA, the CDR3 is TGTGCCAGTAGCGCTTCGACGGACAGGGAGAACTATGGCTACACCTTC. It codes for CASSASTDRENYGYTF. V gene TRBV19 combines with J gene TRBJ1-2; TRBD1 matches 8 bases. Germline assignment: CDR1 LNHDA and CDR2 SQIVND (reference sequence). The V gene end was trimmed by 6 bases and the J gene end by 2 bases; junction bases not matched to a gene: 11. CDR3 length equals 16 residues.

This clone appeared once. This chain uses TRBV20-1 with TRBJ2-3, with 8 bases matching TRBD2. CDR1 and CDR2 (germline): DFQATT, SNEGSKA (reference sequence). V was pared by 5 bases and J by 5 bases, with 0 bases of the junction left unmatched. The CDR3 sequence is 11 residues long. CDR3 amino acids: CSARGGDTQYF. CDR3 nucleotides: TGCAGTGCTCGGGGGGGAGATACGCAGTATTTT.

This clone was counted a few times. The rearrangement links TRBV11-2 to TRBJ1-1; 8 bases map to TRBD1. V shed 5 bases and J 6 bases; nucleotides not matched to a gene: 8. The CDR3 extends over 14 amino acids. Germline assignment: CDR1 SGHAT and CDR2 FQNNGV. CDR3 nucleotides: TGTGCCAGCAGCCCAGGACAGGGAATCTCTGAAGCTTTCTTT. Translating gives CASSPGQGISEAFF. Supplemented by reference TRBV11-2 and TRBJ1-1, the full variable domain reads EAGVAQSPRYKIIEKRQSVAFWCNPISGHATLYWYQQILGQGPKLLIQFQNNGVVDDSQLPKDRFSAERLKGVDSTLKIQPAKLEDSAVYLCASSPGQGISEAFFGQGTRLTVV.

The J gene is TRBJ1-1, the V gene TRBV10-3; D is undetermined. This CDR3 is built from 12 residues. V was trimmed by 5 bases and J by 1 base, leaving 5 bases between them. Looked up from germline, CDR1 is ENHRY and CDR2 is SYGVKD. CDR3 DNA sequence: TGTGCCATCAGTACAGCGAACACTGAAGCTTTCTTT. This codes for CAISTANTEAFF.

The rearrangement joins TRBV27 to TRBJ2-7; perhaps TRBD1 as D (7 bases). V lost 4 bases to trimming and J lost 2 bases, with 15 bases between them. Per germline, CDR1 MNHEY and CDR2 SMNVEV (reference sequence). The CDR3 loop spans 15 amino acids. The CDR3 spells CASSWAGQGAYEQYF. In DNA, the CDR3 is TGTGCCAGCAGTTGGGCGGGGCAGGGGGCCTACGAGCAGTACTTC.

This CDR3 is CASLIREPSTDTQYF. The CDR3 nucleotides are TGCGCCAGCTTAATACGGGAACCTAGCACAGATACGCAGTATTTT. V and J are TRBV10-2 and TRBJ2-3; possible D gene TRBD2, 5 bases. Germline V lookup: CDR1 WSHSY, CDR2 SAAADI. The CDR3 contains 15 residues. V gave up 8 bases and J gave up 0 bases, with 15 bases separating them.

This rearrangement joins TRBV10-3 to TRBJ2-5; weak D call: TRBD1 (6 bases). The CDR3 has 15 amino acids. Germline CDR1 is ENHRY and CDR2 is SYGVKD. V dropped 10 bases and J dropped 7 bases, with 25 bases sitting between them. In DNA form, the CDR3 reads TGTGCCACCACCGAAATAAACCGACAGGCGGGGACCCAGTACTTC. Encoded protein: CATTEINRQAGTQYF.

The genes are TRBV7-9 and TRBJ1-5; the D is unclear. V shed 2 bases and J shed 4 bases, with 9 bases lying between them. The germline V gene encodes CDR1 SEHNR and CDR2 FQNEAQ (reference sequence). The CDR3 length is 14 residues. CDR3 in DNA: TGTGCCAGCAGCTTATACGACGGGAATCAGCCCCAGCATTTT. Its translation is CASSLYDGNQPQHF.

The J gene is TRBJ1-2, the V gene TRBV6-5; 10 bases are a match to TRBD1. There are 14 residues in the CDR3. Germline lookup yields CDR1 MNHEY and CDR2 SVGAGI. The J segment lost 5 bases and the V segment lost 7 bases, leaving 7 bases of the junction unmatched. Here the CDR3 reads CASTPTGGGYGYTF. The CDR3 nucleotides read TGTGCCAGCACCCCGACAGGGGGCGGATATGGCTACACCTTC.

The chain couples TRBV2 to TRBJ1-5, with D perhaps TRBD1 (5 bases). V was cut by 7 bases and J by 5 bases, with 18 bases left in between. The germline gives CDR1 SNHLY, CDR2 FYNNEI. The CDR3 spans 15 residues. CDR3 nucleotide sequence: TGTGCCAGCACCGACCTTTCGGGGGACCATCAGCCCCAGCATTTT. The encoded protein is CASTDLSGDHQPQHF.

This clone has a handful of counts. The chain employs TRBV6-5 and TRBJ1-5, with 9 bases matching TRBD1. Trimming at V came to 6 bases and at J to 4 bases, leaving 4 bases not matched to a gene. In germline, CDR1 is MNHEY, CDR2 SVGAGI. This CDR3 is 14 amino acids long. DNA of the CDR3: TGTGCCAGCAGAGGGACAGGGCTGAATCAGCCCCAGCATTTT. This translates into CASRGTGLNQPQHF.

The V gene is TRBV5-4, the J gene TRBJ1-2; TRBD1 is a possible D gene (5 bases). The V and J ends lost 0 bases and 14 bases respectively, with 11 bases between them. The germline V gene has CDR1 SGHNT and CDR2 YYREEE (reference sequence). The CDR3 spans 11 residues. The CDR3: CASSLAGTLTF. The CDR3 coding sequence is TGTGCCAGCAGCTTGGCCGGGACTTTGACCTTC.

The chain recombines TRBV4-1 with TRBJ2-1, with D possibly matching TRBD1 (6 bases). V was trimmed by 3 bases and J by 10 bases, leaving 13 bases between them. The V gene's germline CDR1 is MGHRA and CDR2 YSYEKL. The CDR3 is 13 residues long. CDR3 residues: CASSHGPGTEQFF. In DNA, the CDR3 is TGCGCCAGCAGCCACGGCCCCGGGACAGAGCAGTTCTTC.

The chain links TRBV29-1 to TRBJ2-2; TRBD2 matches at 11 bases. V shed 0 bases, J shed 5 bases, and the junction held 8 bases outside the gene matches. This CDR3 contains 17 residues. The germline V gene has CDR1 SQVTM and CDR2 ANQGSEA. CDR3 in DNA: TGCAGCGTTGAAGAGGGGCCCGGGACTAGCGGAACCGGGGAGCTGTTTTTT. This translates into CSVEEGPGTSGTGELFF.

V and J are TRBV7-9 and TRBJ2-3, with D uncertain. Trimming removed 1 base at V and 4 bases at J, with 9 bases between. Per germline, CDR1 SEHNR and CDR2 FQNEAQ (reference sequence). The CDR3 is 14 amino acids. Here the CDR3 reads CASSLDVSPDTQYF. The CDR3 coding sequence is TGTGCCAGCAGCTTAGATGTCTCTCCAGATACGCAGTATTTT. Complete variable domain (other parts from reference TRBV7-9 and TRBJ2-3): DTGVSQNPRHKITKRGQNVTFRCDPISEHNRLYWYRQTLGQGPEFLTYFQNEAQLEKSRLLSDRFSAERPKGSFSTLEIQRTEQGDSAMYLCASSLDVSPDTQYFGPGTRLTVL.

The chain joins TRBV10-3 to TRBJ2-6, with D perhaps TRBD1 (5 bases). The CDR3 runs 14 residues. Germline assignment: CDR1 ENHRY and CDR2 SYGVKD. The ends were cut back, 4 bases at V and 1 base at J, with 5 bases in the middle. This chain's CDR3 is CAISGQSGANVLTF. The DNA for the CDR3 is TGTGCCATCAGTGGACAGTCTGGGGCCAACGTCCTGACTTTC.

This clone is a singleton in its sample. V gene TRBV2 combines with J gene TRBJ1-5; 9 nucleotides agree with TRBD1. Germline values: CDR1 SNHLY, CDR2 FYNNEI. This CDR3 region has 14 residues. V was pared by 5 bases and J by 4 bases, with 3 bases of the junction left unmatched. In nucleotides, the CDR3 is TGTGCCAGCAGTATGACAGGGGGTAATCAGCCCCAGCATTTT. It translates to CASSMTGGNQPQHF. The variable domain in full, with the rest retrieved from reference TRBV2 and TRBJ1-5, is EPEVTQTPSHQVTQMGQEVILRCVPISNHLYFYWYRQILGQKVEFLVSFYNNEISEKSEIFDDQFSVERPDGSNFTLKIRSTKLEDSAMYFCASSMTGGNQPQHFGDGTRLSIL.

The J gene is TRBJ2-7, the V gene TRBV18, with D possibly TRBD1 on 6 matching bases. Between the trimmed V and J ends, which lost 2 bases and 3 bases, there was a span of 14 bases. Germline values: CDR1 KGHSH, CDR2 LQKENI. This CDR3 comprises 15 residues. The CDR3 spells CASSPGLDRFYEQYF. In nucleotides, the CDR3 is TGTGCCAGCTCACCAGGTCTCGACAGGTTCTACGAGCAGTACTTC.

The chain employs TRBV10-3 and TRBJ2-6; no clear D gene. The V gene lost 0 bases and the J gene lost 0 bases, with 9 bases spanning the gap. This CDR3 contains 17 residues. From germline, CDR1 is ENHRY and CDR2 SYGVKD. CDR3 residues: CAISESPYLSGANVLTF. The CDR3 nucleotides are TGTGCCATCAGTGAGTCTCCCTACCTCTCTGGGGCCAACGTCCTGACTTTC.

This chain links TRBV7-2 with TRBJ2-6, with D maybe TRBD2 (6 bases). There are 17 residues in the CDR3. Germline values: CDR1 SGHTA, CDR2 FQGNSA. V was clipped by 1 base and J by 0 bases, with 10 bases between them. CDR3 DNA: TGTGCCAGCAGCTTAGGGGGGAGGCGCTCTGGGGCCAACGTCCTGACTTTC. Amino acids: CASSLGGRRSGANVLTF.

The chain uses TRBV27 and TRBJ2-5, with D hard to call. Germline V gene lookup returns CDR1 MNHEY and CDR2 SMNVEV (reference sequence). Trimming removed 8 bases from V and 2 bases from J, with 12 bases in between. There are 13 residues in the CDR3. CDR3 amino acids: CASFQINQETQYF. CDR3 nucleotides: TGTGCCAGCTTTCAGATTAATCAAGAGACCCAGTACTTC.

The J gene is TRBJ1-1, the V gene TRBV7-5. TRBV7-5 is described as a pseudogene. The CDR3 runs 14 residues. The CDR3 protein is CALFGGKANTEAFF. DNA for the CDR3: TGTGCCCTCTTCGGGGGTAAGGCCAACACTGAAGCTTTCTTT.

The chain links TRBV5-4 to TRBJ2-3, with no clear D. Germline V gives CDR1 SGHNT, CDR2 YYREEE (reference sequence). The V gene lost 3 bases and the J gene lost 3 bases, with 5 bases spanning the gap. CDR3 length equals 12 residues. The CDR3: CASSSVTDTQYF. CDR3 nucleotides: TGTGCCAGCAGCTCGGTTACAGATACGCAGTATTTT.

This sequence joins TRBV28 and TRBJ2-5; D possibly corresponds to TRBD2 (5 bases). Germline V gives CDR1 MDHEN, CDR2 SYDVKM. Trimming took 6 bases from V and 4 from J, leaving 15 bases between them. The CDR3 sequence is 14 residues long. DNA of the CDR3: TGTGCCAGCAGCCCCCAGGACTTTAGAGAGACCCAGTACTTC. Amino acids: CASSPQDFRETQYF. The complete variable domain, with remaining parts taken from reference TRBV28 and TRBJ2-5, reads DVKVTQSSRYLVKRTGEKVFLECVQDMDHENMFWYRQDPGLGLRLIYFSYDVKMKEKGDIPEGYSVSREKKERFSLILESASTNQTSMYLCASSPQDFRETQYFGPGTRLLVL.

The chain is built from TRBV29-1 and TRBJ2-7; D is unclear. V lost 2 bases and J 3 bases, leaving 14 bases between the germline ends. Germline V CDR1 and CDR2: SQVTM, ANQGSEA. This CDR3 comprises 14 residues. The DNA of the CDR3 is TGCAGCGTTGAAAGTGGCAGATCCGACTACGAGCAGTACTTC. It encodes CSVESGRSDYEQYF.

The chain employs TRBV28 and TRBJ1-5, with no clear D. There are 14 residues in the CDR3. V was trimmed by 6 bases and J by 0 bases, leaving 9 bases between them. CDR1 and CDR2 from the germline V gene are MDHEN and SYDVKM. CDR3 nucleotide sequence: TGTGCCAGCAGGGCGAGGTATAGCAATCAGCCCCAGCATTTT. This encodes CASRARYSNQPQHF.

The genes are TRBV18 and TRBJ2-7; the D gene is possibly TRBD1 (6 bases). The germline CDR1 and CDR2 sequences are KGHSH and LQKENI. CDR3 size: 16 residues. The V end lost 3 bases, the J end lost 0 bases, and 15 bases lay between the germline ends. The CDR3 spells CASSPRQGLGSYEQYF. Here the CDR3 DNA reads TGTGCCAGCTCACCGCGCCAGGGGCTCGGCTCCTACGAGCAGTACTTC.

The rearrangement joins TRBV29-1 to TRBJ2-7; a possible D gene is TRBD1 (5 bases). Between the trimmed V and J ends, which lost 4 bases and 0 bases, there was a span of 13 bases. The CDR3 sequence is 14 residues long. The germline V gene encodes CDR1 SQVTM and CDR2 ANQGSEA. The CDR3 DNA is TGCAGCGTTGGCCTGGGGCTTTCCTCCTACGAGCAGTACTTC. The encoded protein is CSVGLGLSSYEQYF.

The V call is TRBV5-1, the J call TRBJ1-4, with TRBD1 as a possible D gene (5 bases). Trimming left V 2 bases short and J 3 bases short, with 17 bases between. CDR3 size: 17 residues. The germline CDR1 and CDR2 sequences are SGHRS and YFSETQ. The CDR3 nucleotides are TGCGCCAGCAGCTTATCGGACCTGGGGCGGTCTAATGAAAAACTGTTTTTT. Translated, it gives CASSLSDLGRSNEKLFF.